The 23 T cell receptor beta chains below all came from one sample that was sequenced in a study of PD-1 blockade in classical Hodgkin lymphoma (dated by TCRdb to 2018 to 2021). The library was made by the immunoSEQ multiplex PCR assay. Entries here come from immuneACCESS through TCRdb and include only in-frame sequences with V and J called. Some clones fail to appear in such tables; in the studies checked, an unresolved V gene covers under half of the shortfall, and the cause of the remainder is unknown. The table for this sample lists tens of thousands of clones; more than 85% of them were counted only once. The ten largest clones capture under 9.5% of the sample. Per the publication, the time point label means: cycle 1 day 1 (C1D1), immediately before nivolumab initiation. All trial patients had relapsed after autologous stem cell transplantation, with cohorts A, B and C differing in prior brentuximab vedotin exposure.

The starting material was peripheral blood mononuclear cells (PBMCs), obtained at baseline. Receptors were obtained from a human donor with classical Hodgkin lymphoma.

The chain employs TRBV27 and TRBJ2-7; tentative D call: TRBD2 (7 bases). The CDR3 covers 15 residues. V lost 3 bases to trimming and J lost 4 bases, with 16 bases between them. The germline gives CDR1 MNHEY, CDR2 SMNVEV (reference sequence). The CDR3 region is CASSFIGGQTYEQYF. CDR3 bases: TGTGCCAGCAGTTTTATCGGGGGGCAGACTTACGAGCAGTACTTC.

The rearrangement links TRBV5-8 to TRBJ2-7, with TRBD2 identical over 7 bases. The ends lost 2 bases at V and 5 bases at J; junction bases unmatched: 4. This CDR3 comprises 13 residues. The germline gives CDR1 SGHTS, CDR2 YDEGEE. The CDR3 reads CASSFWGGNEQYF. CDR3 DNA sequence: TGTGCCAGCAGCTTTTGGGGGGGGAACGAGCAGTACTTC.

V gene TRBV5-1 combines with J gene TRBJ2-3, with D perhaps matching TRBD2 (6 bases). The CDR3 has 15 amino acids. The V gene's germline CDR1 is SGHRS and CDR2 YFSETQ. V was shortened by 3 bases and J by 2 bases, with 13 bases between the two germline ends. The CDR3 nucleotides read TGCGCCAGCAGCTCCACCGGGACTCCCACAGATACGCAGTATTTT. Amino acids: CASSSTGTPTDTQYF.

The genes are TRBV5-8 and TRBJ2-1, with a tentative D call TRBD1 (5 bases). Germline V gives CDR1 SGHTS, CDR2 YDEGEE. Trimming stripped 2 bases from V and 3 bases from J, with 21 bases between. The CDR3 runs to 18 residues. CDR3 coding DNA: TGTGCCAGCAGCTTACAGGTTTTTCTCAACCAAAACTACAATGAGCAGTTCTTC. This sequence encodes CASSLQVFLNQNYNEQFF.

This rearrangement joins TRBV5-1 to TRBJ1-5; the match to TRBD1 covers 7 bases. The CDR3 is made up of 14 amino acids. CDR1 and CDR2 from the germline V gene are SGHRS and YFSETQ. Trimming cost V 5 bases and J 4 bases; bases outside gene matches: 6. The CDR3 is CASSPGTENQPQHF. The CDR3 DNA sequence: TGCGCCAGCAGTCCCGGGACAGAGAATCAGCCCCAGCATTTT.

Written as DNA, the CDR3 is TGTGCCAGCAGCTTAACCCTAAATGCTAACTATGGCTACACCTTC. Amino acid sequence: CASSLTLNANYGYTF. This chain connects TRBV7-9 to TRBJ1-2, with D unresolved. V was cut by 2 bases and J by 0 bases, with 10 bases left in between. Germline V CDR1 and CDR2: SEHNR, FQNEAQ (reference sequence). The CDR3 is 15 amino acids.

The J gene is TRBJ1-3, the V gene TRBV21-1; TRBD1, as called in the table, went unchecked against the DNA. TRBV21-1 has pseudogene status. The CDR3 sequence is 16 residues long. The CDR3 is CASSKVGHISGNTIYF. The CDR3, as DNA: TGTGCCAGCAGCAAAGTCGGACACATCTCTGGAAACACCATATATTTT.

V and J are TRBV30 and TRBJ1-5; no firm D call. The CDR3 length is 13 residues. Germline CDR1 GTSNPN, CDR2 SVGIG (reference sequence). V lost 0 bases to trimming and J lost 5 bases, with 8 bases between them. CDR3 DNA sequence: TGTGCCTGGAGTGTCGGCGGGTATCAGCCCCAGCATTTT. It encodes CAWSVGGYQPQHF. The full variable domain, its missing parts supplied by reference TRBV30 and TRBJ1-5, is SQTIHQWPATLVQPVGSPLSLECTVEGTSNPNLYWYRQAAGRGLQLLFYSVGIGQISSEVPQNLSASRPQDRQFILSSKKLLLSDSGFYLCAWSVGGYQPQHFGDGTRLSIL.

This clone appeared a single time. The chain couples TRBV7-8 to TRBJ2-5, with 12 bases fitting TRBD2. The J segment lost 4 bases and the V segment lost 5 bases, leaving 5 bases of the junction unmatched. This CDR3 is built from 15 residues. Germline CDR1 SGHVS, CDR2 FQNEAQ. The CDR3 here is CASSLGLAGLETQYF. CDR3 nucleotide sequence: TGTGCCAGCAGCCTGGGACTAGCGGGCTTAGAGACCCAGTACTTC.

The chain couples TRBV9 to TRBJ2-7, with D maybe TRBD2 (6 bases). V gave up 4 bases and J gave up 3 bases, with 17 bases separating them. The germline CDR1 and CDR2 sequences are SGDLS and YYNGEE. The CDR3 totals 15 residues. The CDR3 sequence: CASSPGTPSLYEQYF. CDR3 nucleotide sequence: TGTGCCAGCAGCCCCGGGACTCCCTCCCTCTACGAGCAGTACTTC.

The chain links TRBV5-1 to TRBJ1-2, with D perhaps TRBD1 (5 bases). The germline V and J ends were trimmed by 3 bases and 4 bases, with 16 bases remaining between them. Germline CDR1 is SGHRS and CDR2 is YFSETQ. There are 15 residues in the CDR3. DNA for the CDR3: TGCGCCAGCAGCTCGGACGGACAACCAGTCTATGGCTACACCTTC. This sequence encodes CASSSDGQPVYGYTF. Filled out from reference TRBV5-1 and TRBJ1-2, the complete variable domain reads KAGVTQTPRYLIKTRGQQVTLSCSPISGHRSVSWYQQTPGQGLQFLFEYFSETQRNKGNFPGRFSGRQFSNSRSEMNVSTLELGDSALYLCASSSDGQPVYGYTFGSGTRLTVV.

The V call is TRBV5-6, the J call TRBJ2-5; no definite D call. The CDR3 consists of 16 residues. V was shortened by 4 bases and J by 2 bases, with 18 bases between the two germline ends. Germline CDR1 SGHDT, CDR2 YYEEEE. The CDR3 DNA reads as TGTGCCAGCAGCCGGAGCAGGCAAAGTTATCAAGAGACCCAGTACTTC. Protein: CASSRSRQSYQETQYF.

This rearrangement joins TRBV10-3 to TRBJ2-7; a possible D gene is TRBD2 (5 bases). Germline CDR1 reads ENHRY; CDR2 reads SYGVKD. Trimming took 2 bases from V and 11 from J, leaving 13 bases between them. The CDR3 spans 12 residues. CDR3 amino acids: CAISEEGSYEYF. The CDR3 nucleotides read TGTGCCATCAGTGAGGAGGGATCTTATGAGTACTTC.

The CDR3 region is CASSYSSRVGPRELFF. Written as DNA, the CDR3 is TGTGCCAGCAGTTACTCGTCTCGGGTCGGTCCCCGGGAGCTGTTTTTT. V gene TRBV6-5 combines with J gene TRBJ2-2; no clear D. The CDR3 is made up of 16 amino acids. With 0 bases removed from V and 9 bases from J, the gap between germline ends came to 17 bases. Germline loops: CDR1 MNHEY, CDR2 SVGAGI.

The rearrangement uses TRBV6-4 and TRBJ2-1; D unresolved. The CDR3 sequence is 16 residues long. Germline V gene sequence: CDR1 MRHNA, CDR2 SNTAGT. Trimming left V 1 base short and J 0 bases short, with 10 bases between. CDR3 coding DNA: TGTGCCAGCAGTGACTTTGGCGGAAGCTCCTACAATGAGCAGTTCTTC. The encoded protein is CASSDFGGSSYNEQFF.

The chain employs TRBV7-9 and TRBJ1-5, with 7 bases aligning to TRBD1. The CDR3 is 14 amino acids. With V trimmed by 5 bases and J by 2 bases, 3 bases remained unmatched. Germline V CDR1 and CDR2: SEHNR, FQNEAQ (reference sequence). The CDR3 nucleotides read TGTGCCAGCAGCCTTGGACAGGGCAATCAGCCCCAGCATTTT. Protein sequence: CASSLGQGNQPQHF.

CDR3 residues: CASSSIPISDTGTDTQYF. The CDR3 region has the DNA TGTGCCAGCAGCTCTATCCCCATTAGCGATACTGGCACAGATACGCAGTATTTT. The V gene is TRBV7-6, the J gene TRBJ2-3; D perhaps matches TRBD2 (5 bases). The CDR3 extends over 18 amino acids. Deletions cut 4 bases from V and 1 base from J, with 21 bases between. CDR1 and CDR2 (germline): SGHVS, FNYEAQ.

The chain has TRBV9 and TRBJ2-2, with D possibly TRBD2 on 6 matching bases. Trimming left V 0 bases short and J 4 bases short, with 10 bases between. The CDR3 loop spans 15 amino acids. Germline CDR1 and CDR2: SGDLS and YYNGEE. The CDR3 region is CASSVELAPTGELFF. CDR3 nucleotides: TGTGCCAGCAGCGTAGAGCTAGCGCCCACCGGGGAGCTGTTTTTT.

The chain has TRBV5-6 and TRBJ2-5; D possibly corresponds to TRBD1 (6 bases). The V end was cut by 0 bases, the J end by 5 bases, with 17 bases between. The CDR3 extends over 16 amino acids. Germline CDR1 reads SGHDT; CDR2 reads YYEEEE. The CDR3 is CASSLEPGDQLETQYF. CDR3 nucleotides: TGTGCCAGCAGCTTGGAGCCAGGGGATCAGTTGGAGACCCAGTACTTC.

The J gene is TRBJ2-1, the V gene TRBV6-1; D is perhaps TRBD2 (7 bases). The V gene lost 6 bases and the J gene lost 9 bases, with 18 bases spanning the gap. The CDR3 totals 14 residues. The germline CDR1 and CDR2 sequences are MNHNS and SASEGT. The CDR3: CASRPPRGGGEQFF. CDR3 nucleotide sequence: TGTGCCAGCAGGCCCCCGAGGGGGGGTGGTGAGCAGTTCTTC.

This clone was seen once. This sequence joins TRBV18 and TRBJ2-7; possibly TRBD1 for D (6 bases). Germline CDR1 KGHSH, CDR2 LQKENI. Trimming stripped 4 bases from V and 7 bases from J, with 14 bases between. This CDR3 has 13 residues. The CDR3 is CASSRDIDREQYF. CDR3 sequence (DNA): TGTGCCAGCTCACGGGACATCGATAGGGAGCAGTACTTC.

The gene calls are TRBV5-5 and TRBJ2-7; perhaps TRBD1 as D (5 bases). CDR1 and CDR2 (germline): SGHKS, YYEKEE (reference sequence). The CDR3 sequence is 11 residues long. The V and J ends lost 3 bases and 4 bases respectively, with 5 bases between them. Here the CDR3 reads CASSSGYEQYF. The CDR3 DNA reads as TGTGCCAGCAGCTCAGGGTACGAGCAGTACTTC.

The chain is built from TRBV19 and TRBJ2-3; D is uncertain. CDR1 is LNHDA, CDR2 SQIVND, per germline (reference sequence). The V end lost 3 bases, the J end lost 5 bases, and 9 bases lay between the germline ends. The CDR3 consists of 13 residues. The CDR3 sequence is CASSIPLGDTQYF. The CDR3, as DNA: TGTGCCAGTAGTATCCCTTTGGGAGATACGCAGTATTTT.